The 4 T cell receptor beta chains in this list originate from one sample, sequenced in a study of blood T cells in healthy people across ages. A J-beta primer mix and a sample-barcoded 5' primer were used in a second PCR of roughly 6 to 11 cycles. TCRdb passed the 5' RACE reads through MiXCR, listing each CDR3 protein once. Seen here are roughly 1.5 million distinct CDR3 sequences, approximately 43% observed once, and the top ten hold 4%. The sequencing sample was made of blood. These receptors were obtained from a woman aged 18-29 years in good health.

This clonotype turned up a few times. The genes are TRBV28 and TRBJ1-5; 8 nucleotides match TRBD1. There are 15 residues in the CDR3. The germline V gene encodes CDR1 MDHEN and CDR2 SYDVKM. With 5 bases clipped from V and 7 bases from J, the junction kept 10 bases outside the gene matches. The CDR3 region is CASSATGRGHQPQHF. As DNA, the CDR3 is TGTGCCAGCAGTGCCACGGGCAGGGGGCACCAGCCCCAGCATTTT.

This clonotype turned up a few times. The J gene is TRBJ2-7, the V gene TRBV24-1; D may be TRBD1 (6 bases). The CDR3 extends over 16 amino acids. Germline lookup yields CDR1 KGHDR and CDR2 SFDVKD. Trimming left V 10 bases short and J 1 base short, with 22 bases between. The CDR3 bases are TGTGCCACTACACCAAACAGGGCGTACGAGTCCTACGAGCAGTACTTC. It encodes CATTPNRAYESYEQYF.

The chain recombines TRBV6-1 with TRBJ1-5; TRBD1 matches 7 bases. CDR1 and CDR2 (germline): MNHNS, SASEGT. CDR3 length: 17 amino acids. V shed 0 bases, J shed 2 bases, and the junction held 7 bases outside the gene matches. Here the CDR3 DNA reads TGTGCCAGCAGTGAAGCGCTTCGACAGGGCCGCAATCAGCCCCAGCATTTT. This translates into CASSEALRQGRNQPQHF.

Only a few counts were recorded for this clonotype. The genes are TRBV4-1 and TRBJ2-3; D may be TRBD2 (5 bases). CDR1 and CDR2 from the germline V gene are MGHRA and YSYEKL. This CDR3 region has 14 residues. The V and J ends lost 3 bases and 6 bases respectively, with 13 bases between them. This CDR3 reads CASSHTRERDTQYF. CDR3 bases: TGCGCCAGCAGCCACACTAGGGAACGGGATACGCAGTATTTT.